The source of this TCR beta chain is a study of T cell responses to AZD1222 COVID-19 vaccine. TCRdb's copy holds only in-frame clones and misses some; the assay was immunoSEQ multiplex PCR. The sample has 90,000 to 120,000 clones; around 90% are singletons. The starting material was peripheral blood, obtained on day 0 of AZD1222 vaccination. The clonotype comes from an adult in good health.

The CDR3 reads CASAGRGTYNYGYTF. CDR3 DNA sequence: TGTGCCAGCGCCGGGAGGGGCACCTATAACTATGGCTACACCTTC. This chain links TRBV3-1 (or the pseudogene TRBV3-2) with TRBJ1-2; TRBD1 might be the D (5 bases). Germline loops: CDR1 LGHDT, CDR2 YNNKEL (reference sequence). The CDR3 covers 15 residues. V gave up 8 bases and J gave up 1 base, with 17 bases separating them.